This T cell receptor beta chain was profiled in a study of shared clonotypes between healthy human individuals. Study findings and constraints: Memory subsets generally showed lower estimated richness than naive subsets.

Trimming took off 5 bases at V and 0 bases at J, with 4 bases between the two ends. Germline V gene lookup returns CDR1 DFQATT and CDR2 SNEGSKA (reference sequence). CDR3 length: 11 residues. The assay was carried out at the deep level. Profiled with immunoSEQ multiplex PCR; TCRdb holds only in-frame clones, not every one. In the table there are under 1 million clones, 92% of which are singletons. As to this clone: Its antigen is as yet unknown.

CD45RO-negative CD8 cells positively selected for CCR7 made up the naive population, which excluded terminally differentiated effector memory CD45RA+ cells. Every donor, a Caucasian adult, lived in Nashville, Tennessee. The sample was naive CD8+ T cells sorted from blood. V is TRBV20-1 and J is TRBJ1-1; no clear D. The clonotype comes from a man aged 25 to 45 in good health. DNA for the CDR3: TGCAGTGCTTTACTGAACACTGAAGCTTTCTTT. This translates into CSALLNTEAFF.